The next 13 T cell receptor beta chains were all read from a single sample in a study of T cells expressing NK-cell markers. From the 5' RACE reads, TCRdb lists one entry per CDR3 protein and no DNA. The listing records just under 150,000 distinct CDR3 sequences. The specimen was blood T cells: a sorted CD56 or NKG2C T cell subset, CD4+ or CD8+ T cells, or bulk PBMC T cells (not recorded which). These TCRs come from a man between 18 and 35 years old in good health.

The chain's CDR3 is CATGQGVAEQYF. The gene calls are TRBV19 and TRBJ2-7; TCRdb reports TRBD1, a call that lacks DNA to check it against. The germline gives CDR1 LNHDA, CDR2 SQIVND (reference sequence). The CDR3 is 12 residues long.

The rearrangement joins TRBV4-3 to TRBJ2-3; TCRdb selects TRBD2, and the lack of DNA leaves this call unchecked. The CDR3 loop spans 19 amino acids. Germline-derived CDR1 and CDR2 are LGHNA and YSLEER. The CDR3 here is CASSQDWGREGEVADTQYF.

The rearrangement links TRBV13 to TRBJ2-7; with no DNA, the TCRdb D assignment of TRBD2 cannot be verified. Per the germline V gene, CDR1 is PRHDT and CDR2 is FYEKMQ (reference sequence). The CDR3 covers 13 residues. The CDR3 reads CASSLGGRDEQYF.

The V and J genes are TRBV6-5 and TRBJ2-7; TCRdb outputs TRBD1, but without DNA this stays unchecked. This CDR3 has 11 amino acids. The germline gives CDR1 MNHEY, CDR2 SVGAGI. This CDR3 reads CASSNGQGKYF.

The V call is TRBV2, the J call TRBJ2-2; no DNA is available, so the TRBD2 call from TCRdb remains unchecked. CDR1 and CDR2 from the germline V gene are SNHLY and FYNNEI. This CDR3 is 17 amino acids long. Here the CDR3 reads CASSTQQGGWDTGELFF.

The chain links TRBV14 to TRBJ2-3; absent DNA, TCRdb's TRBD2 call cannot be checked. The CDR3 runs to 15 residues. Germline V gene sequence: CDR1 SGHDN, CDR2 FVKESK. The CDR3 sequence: CASSQVLVGPDTQYF.

CDR3 loop: CASSADLTSGAPYEQYF. V gene TRBV2 combines with J gene TRBJ2-7; the TRBD2 assignment by TCRdb is unverifiable without DNA. The germline CDR1 and CDR2 sequences are SNHLY and FYNNEI. The CDR3 sequence is 17 residues long.

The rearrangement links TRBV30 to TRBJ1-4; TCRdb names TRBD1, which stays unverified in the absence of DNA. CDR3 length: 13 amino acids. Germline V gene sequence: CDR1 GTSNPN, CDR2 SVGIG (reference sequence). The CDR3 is CAWNAGSEEKLFF.

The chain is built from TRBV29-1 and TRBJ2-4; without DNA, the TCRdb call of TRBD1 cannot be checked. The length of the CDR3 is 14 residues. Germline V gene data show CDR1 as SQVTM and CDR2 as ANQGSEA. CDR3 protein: CSVEDGAAKNIQYF.

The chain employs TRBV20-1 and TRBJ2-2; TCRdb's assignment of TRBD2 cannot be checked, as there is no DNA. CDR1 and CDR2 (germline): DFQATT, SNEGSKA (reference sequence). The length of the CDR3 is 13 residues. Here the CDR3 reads CSGLAANTGELFF.

CDR3 residues: CASSWDTVTYNEQFF. This sequence joins TRBV6-2 or TRBV6-3 and TRBJ2-1; TCRdb lists TRBD1, though no DNA is available to test this call. The length of the CDR3 is 15 residues. Germline V gene sequence: CDR1 MNHEY, CDR2 SVGEGT.

CDR3 amino acids: CASRTARSGANVLTF. The chain employs TRBV5-6 and TRBJ2-6; TCRdb lists TRBD1, though no DNA is available to test this call. This CDR3 spans 15 amino acids. The germline gives CDR1 SGHDT, CDR2 YYEEEE.

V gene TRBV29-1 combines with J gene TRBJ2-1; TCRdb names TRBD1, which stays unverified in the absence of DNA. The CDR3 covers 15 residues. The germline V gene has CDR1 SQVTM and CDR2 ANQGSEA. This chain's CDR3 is CSVPSGGLGYNEQFF.